What follows are 28 T cell receptor beta chains derived from one specimen sequenced in a study of shared clonotypes between healthy human individuals. The method was immunoSEQ multiplex PCR; TCRdb's version includes in-frame clones alone and lacks a portion of them. The sample records 2 million to 3 million clones, under 95% being singletons. Sequenced: naive CD4+ T cells from PBMCs. The subset denotes: CD45RA+ positively selected. Receptors were obtained from a man in his late teens or twenties in good health. Some clones in this sample may be carry-over from other donors' samples.

This rearrangement joins TRBV2 to TRBJ2-7, with 8 bases that match TRBD1. Per germline, CDR1 SNHLY and CDR2 FYNNEI. Germline trimming cut 8 bases from V and 0 bases from J; bases unmatched to any gene: 6. The CDR3 totals 14 residues. For the CDR3, the DNA is TGTGCCAGCTCCACGACAGGGGCCTCCTACGAGCAGTACTTC. It yields the protein CASSTTGASYEQYF.

This chain links TRBV7-3 with TRBJ2-7; TRBD2 matches 10 bases. Germline loops: CDR1 SGHTA, CDR2 FQGTGA. This CDR3 spans 15 amino acids. Losses at the gene ends were 1 base for V and 6 bases for J; bases not matched to a gene: 6. The CDR3 DNA reads as TGTGCCAGCAGCTTAAGTCTAGCGGGAGCTACCGAGCAGTACTTC. Residues: CASSLSLAGATEQYF.

V usage is TRBV6-1 and J usage is TRBJ2-1; 9 positions match TRBD1. Germline V gives CDR1 MNHNS, CDR2 SASEGT. There are 15 residues in the CDR3. With V trimmed by 5 bases and J by 6 bases, 8 bases remained unmatched. CDR3 sequence reads: CASSPAGQGRNEQFF. CDR3 nucleotides: TGTGCCAGCAGTCCCGCGGGACAGGGACGCAATGAGCAGTTCTTC.

The chain combines TRBV28 with TRBJ1-1; TRBD1 matches at 9 bases. The length of the CDR3 is 13 residues. V lost 10 bases, J lost 6 bases, and 9 bases stayed unmatched. CDR1 MDHEN and CDR2 SYDVKM come from the germline V gene. The CDR3, as DNA: TGTGCCACTACGGACAGGGGCTACTCTGAAGCTTTCTTT. This codes for CATTDRGYSEAFF.

The gene calls are TRBV5-1 and TRBJ1-4; a weak D match, TRBD1 (5 bases). Trimming left V 2 bases short and J 4 bases short, with 9 bases between. Germline assignment: CDR1 SGHRS and CDR2 YFSETQ. This CDR3 comprises 14 residues. The CDR3 here is CASSFSGLNEKLFF. CDR3 DNA sequence: TGCGCCAGCAGCTTCTCGGGACTTAATGAAAAACTGTTTTTT. The full variable domain, rest sourced from reference TRBV5-1 and TRBJ1-4, is KAGVTQTPRYLIKTRGQQVTLSCSPISGHRSVSWYQQTPGQGLQFLFEYFSETQRNKGNFPGRFSGRQFSNSRSEMNVSTLELGDSALYLCASSFSGLNEKLFFGSGTQLSVL.

V and J are TRBV5-1 and TRBJ1-1; TRBD1 is a possible D gene (5 bases). The CDR3 covers 15 residues. Per germline, CDR1 SGHRS and CDR2 YFSETQ. V was pared by 5 bases and J by 6 bases, with 20 bases between. The CDR3 is CASRTSLGGVAEAFF. Written as DNA, the CDR3 is TGCGCCAGCAGGACCTCTCTTGGGGGGGTCGCTGAAGCTTTCTTT.

On this clone itself: Other DNA sequences in this specimen translate into the identical CDR3. The gene calls are TRBV7-9 and TRBJ2-2, with 10 bases identical to TRBD2. This CDR3 comprises 15 residues. With 6 bases clipped from V and 0 bases from J, the junction kept 1 base outside the gene matches. Germline V lookup: CDR1 SEHNR, CDR2 FQNEAQ (reference sequence). CDR3 DNA: TGTGCCAGCAGTCTAGCGGGAGCGAACACCGGGGAGCTGTTTTTT. Translated, it gives CASSLAGANTGELFF.

The chain employs TRBV2 and TRBJ2-2, with no clear D. The CDR3 runs 14 residues. CDR1 and CDR2 from the germline V gene are SNHLY and FYNNEI. V dropped 4 bases and J dropped 0 bases, with 6 bases sitting between them. CDR3 protein: CASSGQANTGELFF. Here the CDR3 DNA reads TGTGCCAGCAGTGGGCAGGCGAACACCGGGGAGCTGTTTTTT. Full variable domain (missing parts from reference TRBV2 and TRBJ2-2): EPEVTQTPSHQVTQMGQEVILRCVPISNHLYFYWYRQILGQKVEFLVSFYNNEISEKSEIFDDQFSVERPDGSNFTLKIRSTKLEDSAMYFCASSGQANTGELFFGEGSRLTVL.

The chain carries TRBV19 and TRBJ2-1; D is possibly TRBD1 (5 bases). Looked up from germline, CDR1 is LNHDA and CDR2 is SQIVND (reference sequence). The length of the CDR3 is 15 residues. With 5 bases removed from V and 6 bases from J, the gap between germline ends came to 17 bases. CDR3: CASSPHGAGSNEQFF. The CDR3 DNA sequence: TGTGCCAGTAGTCCCCATGGGGCCGGTTCCAATGAGCAGTTCTTC. The full variable domain, in which reference TRBV19 and TRBJ2-1 provide the parts outside the CDR3, is DGGITQSPKYLFRKEGQNVTLSCEQNLNHDAMYWYRQDPGQGLRLIYYSQIVNDFQKGDIAEGYSVSREKKESFPLTVTSAQKNPTAFYLCASSPHGAGSNEQFFGPGTRLTVL.

The chain recombines TRBV6-5 with TRBJ2-7; a possible D gene is TRBD1 (5 bases). The CDR3 covers 15 residues. Germline-derived CDR1 and CDR2 are MNHEY and SVGAGI. Trimming took 7 bases from V and 2 from J, leaving 18 bases between them. The CDR3 nucleotides read TGTGCCAGCACCGTCCAAAGGGGCTCGACCTACGAGCAGTACTTC. This encodes CASTVQRGSTYEQYF.

V is TRBV28 and J is TRBJ1-1, with D possibly matching TRBD1 (6 bases). The CDR3 totals 13 residues. V was clipped by 6 bases and J by 3 bases, with 11 bases between them. Germline V CDR1 and CDR2: MDHEN, SYDVKM. This CDR3 is CASSYRADTEAFF. The CDR3 DNA reads as TGTGCCAGCAGCTACAGGGCGGACACTGAAGCTTTCTTT.

The chain has TRBV6-5 and TRBJ2-5; the D is unclear. Germline V gives CDR1 MNHEY, CDR2 SVGAGI. V lost 7 bases to trimming and J lost 7 bases, with 13 bases between them. The CDR3 runs to 12 residues. CDR3 in DNA: TGTGCCAGCAACTCCCCCGGTGGGACCCAGTACTTC. It translates to CASNSPGGTQYF.

J is TRBJ2-3 and V is TRBV14, with 8 bases aligning to TRBD2. CDR1 is SGHDN, CDR2 FVKESK, per germline. The CDR3 runs 14 residues. Trimming at V came to 6 bases and at J to 5 bases, leaving 7 bases not matched to a gene. In DNA, the CDR3 is TGTGCCAGCAGTCGGAGCGGGAGCGTAGATACGCAGTATTTT. Translating gives CASSRSGSVDTQYF.

The rearrangement links TRBV6-5 to TRBJ2-5, with D possibly called TRBD1 or TRBD2 (7 bases each). Trimming took off 2 bases at V and 7 bases at J, with 20 bases between the two ends. The germline CDR1 and CDR2 sequences are MNHEY and SVGAGI. CDR3 length: 16 residues. CDR3 sequence: CASSYPGGGGGGTQYF. The CDR3 DNA reads as TGTGCCAGCAGTTACCCCGGGGGAGGGGGCGGTGGGACCCAGTACTTC.

The chain couples TRBV7-3 to TRBJ2-3; weak D call: TRBD1 (6 bases). There are 18 residues in the CDR3. Germline CDR1 SGHTA, CDR2 FQGTGA. V lost 7 bases and J 5 bases, leaving 28 bases between the germline ends. CDR3 nucleotide sequence: TGTGCCAGCAACCAGACGACCCAGGGGTTCATCCGCTTAGATACGCAGTATTTT. Residues: CASNQTTQGFIRLDTQYF.

The chain joins TRBV6-5 to TRBJ1-2; 10 bases agree with TRBD1. The length of the CDR3 is 14 residues. Losses at the gene ends were 7 bases for V and 8 bases for J; bases not matched to a gene: 10. Germline V lookup: CDR1 MNHEY, CDR2 SVGAGI. CDR3: CASKLGQGIDGYTF. CDR3 DNA: TGTGCCAGCAAACTGGGACAGGGGATAGACGGCTACACCTTC.

The chain joins TRBV10-2 to TRBJ2-1; D ambiguous. V was cut by 10 bases and J by 6 bases, with 16 bases left in between. Germline V CDR1 and CDR2: WSHSY, SAAADI. CDR3 length equals 13 residues. For the CDR3, the DNA is TGCGCCATCCTGGACCCTTGGGGCAATGAGCAGTTCTTC. It is translated as CAILDPWGNEQFF.

The rearrangement joins TRBV5-6 to TRBJ2-7; D perhaps matches TRBD1 (6 bases). The CDR3 is made up of 14 amino acids. CDR1 is SGHDT, CDR2 YYEEEE, per germline. Trimming took 4 bases from V and 6 from J, leaving 17 bases between them. CDR3 sequence (DNA): TGTGCCAGCAGCCTCCGGACAGTCGGAGGCGAGCAGTACTTC. It encodes CASSLRTVGGEQYF.

The CDR3 nucleotides are TGTGCCAGCAGTCCCACCAGGGAGGGGAACTATGGCTACACCTTC. Translation gives CASSPTREGNYGYTF. V is TRBV13 and J is TRBJ1-2, with a tentative D call TRBD1 (5 bases). CDR1 is PRHDT and CDR2 is FYEKMQ in the germline V gene (reference sequence). The CDR3 spans 15 residues. V lost 6 bases to trimming and J lost 2 bases, with 16 bases between them.

The chain uses TRBV28 and TRBJ2-7; 10 bases agree with TRBD1. This CDR3 comprises 12 residues. Germline loops: CDR1 MDHEN, CDR2 SYDVKM. The V segment lost 8 bases and the J segment 6 bases; nucleotides outside the gene matches: 4. The CDR3: CASGRTGGEQYF. The CDR3 nucleotides are TGTGCCAGCGGGAGGACAGGGGGCGAGCAGTACTTC. The complete variable domain, with remaining parts taken from reference TRBV28 and TRBJ2-7, reads DVKVTQSSRYLVKRTGEKVFLECVQDMDHENMFWYRQDPGLGLRLIYFSYDVKMKEKGDIPEGYSVSREKKERFSLILESASTNQTSMYLCASGRTGGEQYFGPGTRLTVT.

This rearrangement joins TRBV28 to TRBJ2-1, with a tentative D call TRBD2 (6 bases). The germline V and J ends were trimmed by 6 bases and 8 bases, with 20 bases remaining between them. This CDR3 is 15 amino acids long. Germline CDR1 reads MDHEN; CDR2 reads SYDVKM. DNA for the CDR3: TGTGCCAGCAGCTACCGGGGACTGTACAGTGATGAGCAGTTCTTC. Protein: CASSYRGLYSDEQFF.

The rearrangement links TRBV10-3 to TRBJ2-5; 7 bases are a match to TRBD2. The V gene end was trimmed by 6 bases and the J gene end by 1 base; junction bases not matched to a gene: 8. Germline V gene sequence: CDR1 ENHRY, CDR2 SYGVKD. The CDR3 consists of 15 residues. The CDR3 sequence: CAIRRGGTAQETQYF. The CDR3 DNA follows: TGTGCCATCAGGAGGGGAGGGACTGCCCAAGAGACCCAGTACTTC.

The chain links TRBV6-5 to TRBJ2-7, with D perhaps matching TRBD1 or TRBD2 (5 bases each). The CDR3 sequence is 13 residues long. Germline CDR1 and CDR2: MNHEY and SVGAGI. Between the trimmed V and J ends, which lost 8 bases and 4 bases, there was a span of 15 bases. The CDR3 DNA reads TGTGCCAGCGCCCCTGGGGGATATTACGAGCAGTACTTC. Translated: CASAPGGYYEQYF.

V and J are TRBV7-2 and TRBJ1-4; D is possibly TRBD1 (5 bases). Trimming removed 1 base from V and 8 bases from J, with 17 bases in between. Germline V gives CDR1 SGHTA, CDR2 FQGNSA. The CDR3 contains 16 residues. The CDR3 bases are TGTGCCAGCAGCTTAGGAGGGGATGGAGGGAAGGAAAAACTGTTTTTT. Amino acid sequence: CASSLGGDGGKEKLFF. The variable domain in full, with the rest retrieved from reference TRBV7-2 and TRBJ1-4, is GAGVSQSPSNKVTEKGKDVELRCDPISGHTALYWYRQSLGQGLEFLIYFQGNSAPDKSGLPSDRFSAERTGGSVSTLTIQRTQQEDSAVYLCASSLGGDGGKEKLFFGSGTQLSVL.

With regard to this clone: The identical CDR3 is also encoded by other nucleotide sequences in the sample. The chain recombines TRBV14 with TRBJ2-2; TRBD1 is a possible D gene (5 bases). Germline CDR1 is SGHDN and CDR2 is FVKESK. Between the trimmed V and J ends, which lost 2 bases and 4 bases, there was a span of 8 bases. This CDR3 comprises 14 residues. This CDR3 reads CASSQTGATGELFF. As DNA, the CDR3 is TGTGCCAGCAGCCAAACTGGGGCCACCGGGGAGCTGTTTTTT.

The V and J genes are TRBV4-3 and TRBJ1-4; 9 bases map to TRBD1. The CDR3 is 18 residues long. CDR1 and CDR2 from the germline V gene are LGHNA and YSLEER. The V and J ends lost 1 base and 7 bases, in that order; junction bases with no gene match: 13. CDR3 sequence (DNA): TGCGCCAGCAGCCAAGGTCTAATACCGGGACAGGGTGGTGAAAAACTGTTTTTT. Residues: CASSQGLIPGQGGEKLFF.

This CDR3 reads CASSFGVNSNQPQHF. Here the CDR3 DNA reads TGCGCCAGCAGCTTCGGGGTTAATAGCAATCAGCCCCAGCATTTT. The chain joins TRBV5-1 to TRBJ1-5; D call uncertain. V was shortened by 2 bases and J by 0 bases, with 9 bases between the two germline ends. The CDR3 contains 15 residues. CDR1 is SGHRS, CDR2 YFSETQ, per germline.

This chain joins TRBV28 and TRBJ2-7, with D perhaps matching TRBD2 (6 bases). Germline loops: CDR1 MDHEN, CDR2 SYDVKM. The CDR3 contains 15 residues. Trimming shortened V by 7 bases and J by 2 bases, and 18 bases separated the two germline ends. CDR3 nucleotide sequence: TGTGCCAGCATTTCGGGGGACTGGCGGACCTACGAGCAGTACTTC. It codes for CASISGDWRTYEQYF.